Detailed here is one T cell receptor (beta chain). TCRdb recomputed calls from the 5' RACE reads with MiXCR, one row per CDR3 protein. Here the sample spans 350,000 to 500,000 distinct CDR3 sequences, approximately 18% being singletons. This entry belongs to a study of T-cell memory formation after mild COVID-19. Trimming shortened V by 8 bases and J by 0 bases, and 13 bases separated the two germline ends. CDR1 and CDR2 (germline): MNHEY, SVGAGI. This CDR3 has 14 residues. The chain is built from TRBV6-5 and TRBJ1-1, with D unclear. The source material was PBMCs or a T cell subset sorted from them (not recorded which). This TCR derives from a man between 18 and 35 years old who had mild COVID-19 (a few samples of this study predate the infection). Cell type and time point are not known. The CDR3 protein is CASLREGMNTEAFF. The CDR3 nucleotides read TGTGCCAGCCTGAGGGAGGGCATGAACACTGAAGCTTTCTTT.